This record covers a single T cell receptor beta chain. This sample is drawn from a study of T-cell memory formation after mild COVID-19. Using its own MiXCR run on the 5' RACE reads, TCRdb lists one record per CDR3 protein. The sample lists about 190,000 distinct CDR3 sequences; around 20% were seen once. The CDR3 is 14 amino acids. Germline V gene lookup returns CDR1 SGHRS and CDR2 YFSETQ. The V and J ends lost 0 bases and 4 bases respectively, with 8 bases between them. The genes are TRBV5-1 and TRBJ2-1; D possibly corresponds to TRBD1 (5 bases). This TCR came from an adult woman who had mild COVID-19 (a few samples of this study predate the infection). Cell type and time point are not known. The sequenced sample consisted of PBMCs or a T cell subset sorted from them (not recorded which). CDR3 sequence: CASSLGQLYNEQFF. In DNA, the CDR3 is TGCGCCAGCAGCTTGGGACAGTTATACAATGAGCAGTTCTTC. Looking up the rest from reference TRBV5-1 and TRBJ2-1 gives the full variable domain: KAGVTQTPRYLIKTRGQQVTLSCSPISGHRSVSWYQQTPGQGLQFLFEYFSETQRNKGNFPGRFSGRQFSNSRSEMNVSTLELGDSALYLCASSLGQLYNEQFFGPGTRLTVL.